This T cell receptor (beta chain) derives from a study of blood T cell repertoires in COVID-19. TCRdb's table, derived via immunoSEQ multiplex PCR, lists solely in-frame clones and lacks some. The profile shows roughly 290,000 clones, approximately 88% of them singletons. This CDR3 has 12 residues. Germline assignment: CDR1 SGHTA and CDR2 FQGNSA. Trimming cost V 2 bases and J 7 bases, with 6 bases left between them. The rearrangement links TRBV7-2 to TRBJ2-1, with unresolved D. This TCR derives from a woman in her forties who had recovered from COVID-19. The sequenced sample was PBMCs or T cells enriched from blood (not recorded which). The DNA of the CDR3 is TGTGCCAGCAGCTTACTACGGAATGAGCAGTTCTTC. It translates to CASSLLRNEQFF.